This TCR beta chain was observed in a study of Graves' ophthalmopathy and Graves' hyperthyroidism. With 5 bases removed from V and 4 bases from J, the gap between germline ends came to 23 bases. From germline, CDR1 is SNHLY and CDR2 FYNNEI. The CDR3 runs to 17 residues. In its sample, this clonotype was seen once. Transcripts of RNA were the source for amplifying TCR beta CDR3 regions. In the first round, RT-PCR was carried out with HTBI primers, and a multiplex PCR formed the second round. MiXCR was run by TCRdb on the multiplex PCR reads, yielding one entry per CDR3 protein. The data contain about 740,000 distinct CDR3 sequences, around 40% of them singletons. PBMCs were obtained from about 10 ml of fresh peripheral blood.

The TCR comes from an adult man with Graves' ophthalmopathy. The chain joins TRBV2 to TRBJ1-1; D is perhaps TRBD1 (6 bases). Material: peripheral blood. CDR3: CASSYSGGQGFGTEAFF. CDR3 DNA sequence: TGTGCCAGCAGTTACTCGGGGGGACAAGGATTCGGCACTGAAGCTTTCTTT.